The present T cell receptor beta chain was sequenced within a study of tumor and adjacent non-tumor tissue in lung cancer. About the study: Patients comprised about a dozen adenocarcinoma, a couple of squamous cell carcinoma and 1 small cell lung cancer. On average, productive TCRbeta reads reached some 4.2 million per sample. Stage I to III disease affected 10 men and roughly 5 women aged roughly 31 to 85.

RNA was extracted from bulk tissue without any cell sorting. Distant lung tissue was collected more than 3 cm away from the tumor edge. TCRbeta libraries were built with three rounds of nested PCR, modified from ARM-PCR. One entry per CDR3 protein results from TCRdb running MiXCR on the multiplex PCR reads. This sample has 90,000 to 110,000 distinct CDR3 sequences, with about 61% found just once. Points from the study as a whole: Normal lung showed higher cumulative top 100 clone frequency than tumor.

Notes on this clonotype: Its antigen is not known. This could be a read error, since a much larger clone is one nucleotide away.

The V gene's germline CDR1 is MNHNS and CDR2 SASEGT. This CDR3 has 15 residues. Input material: distant non-tumor lung tissue. The receptor comes from a man aged 55-75 years with non-small cell lung cancer. The chain combines TRBV6-1 with TRBJ1-6, with D possibly matching TRBD1 (5 bases). DNA of the CDR3: TGTGCCAGCAGTGAAGTTGGGGGAATTTATTCACTCCTCCACTTT. Translating gives CASSEVGGIYSLLHF.